This T cell receptor beta chain was identified during a study of yellow fever vaccine responses in identical twins. Study conclusions and caveats: Twins' vaccine T cell response reportedly seemed partly convergent, partly personalized.

TCRdb processed the RT-PCR reads anew with MiXCR; each CDR3 protein has one entry. This table holds around 20,000 distinct CDR3 sequences, nearly 70% found once. With regard to this clonotype: The antigen is unknown.

The sequences come from T cells from blood (PBMCs), unsorted or a sorted subset (not recorded which), collected before or after yellow fever vaccination (not recorded which). This TCR was sampled from a woman aged 18-29 years who received the yellow fever vaccine.

CDR3 region: CSVEDGDYYTDTQYF. Here the CDR3 DNA reads TGCAGCGTTGAAGATGGGGACTACTACACAGATACGCAGTATTTT. The chain couples TRBV29-1 to TRBJ2-3; 7 bases are shared with TRBD2. Germline CDR1 is SQVTM and CDR2 is ANQGSEA. With 0 bases clipped from V and 2 bases from J, the junction kept 5 bases outside the gene matches. The CDR3 is 15 amino acids.